The entry that follows covers one T cell receptor beta chain sequence. In germline, CDR1 is SNHLY, CDR2 FYNNEI. This CDR3 is built from 14 residues. V lost 4 bases and J lost 3, with 10 bases in between. Some clones are missing from TCRdb's copy, which holds only in-frame ones; the method was immunoSEQ multiplex PCR. The sample shows 200,000 or so clones, around 93% of them seen only once. The data were obtained in a study of T cell responses to AZD1222 COVID-19 vaccine. V is TRBV2 and J is TRBJ1-5, with D possibly matching TRBD1 (5 bases). Specimen: peripheral blood, collected on day 0 of AZD1222 vaccination. The origin of this receptor is an adult in good health. CDR3 DNA sequence: TGTGCCAGCAGTGCTGACAGATCCAATCAGCCCCAGCATTTT. This encodes CASSADRSNQPQHF.